The clone carrying this T cell receptor beta chain was seen a single time. Its antigen remains unknown. The CDR3 is 14 amino acids. From germline, CDR1 is MNHNS and CDR2 SASEGT. V dropped 6 bases and J dropped 1 base, with 11 bases sitting between them. This entry is derived from a study of beta chain features in type 1 diabetes. General study points: The naive, central memory and Treg TCRB repertoires looked more alike in patients than they did in healthy donors.

The sequenced template was cDNA made from the entire isolated RNA. Data came from immunoSEQ multiplex PCR; TCRdb stores just in-frame clones and leaves some out. The sample consists of about 230,000 clones, over 7.5% of them appearing once. V gene TRBV6-1 combines with J gene TRBJ2-3, with D maybe TRBD1 (5 bases). The sample consisted of naive CD4+ T cells from blood. The TCR comes from a woman younger than 35 in good health. The CDR3 nucleotides are TGTGCCAGCAGCGAACAGACAGGCACAGATACGCAGTATTTT. It yields the protein CASSEQTGTDTQYF.